Listed here are 19 T cell receptor beta chains from one sample, sequenced in a study of blood T cell repertoires in COVID-19. Method: immunoSEQ multiplex PCR; TCRdb's copy keeps in-frame clones and lacks some. The sample shows around 140,000 clones, approximately 84% of them seen only once. What was sequenced was PBMCs or T cells enriched from blood (not recorded which). These receptors originate from a man aged 45-65 years in a cohort exposed to, infected with or recovered from COVID-19 (not recorded which).

This chain uses TRBV5-1 with TRBJ2-1; D remains unclear. Trimming removed 0 bases from V and 10 bases from J, with 5 bases in between. Germline assignment: CDR1 SGHRS and CDR2 YFSETQ. The CDR3 has 11 amino acids. The CDR3 sequence is CASSLDTEQFF. The DNA for the CDR3 is TGCGCCAGCAGCTTGGACACAGAGCAGTTCTTC.

The V gene is TRBV9, the J gene TRBJ2-2; a weak D match, TRBD1 (5 bases). Trimming shortened V by 5 bases and J by 4 bases, and 18 bases separated the two germline ends. The CDR3 sequence is 16 residues long. CDR1 and CDR2 (germline): SGDLS, YYNGEE. CDR3 region: CASSTQGRALTGELFF. Here the CDR3 DNA reads TGTGCCAGCAGTACCCAGGGCCGGGCTCTCACCGGGGAGCTGTTTTTT.

The chain uses TRBV18 and TRBJ2-3; D ambiguous. Trimming shortened V by 3 bases and J by 10 bases, and 8 bases separated the two germline ends. Germline V gene sequence: CDR1 KGHSH, CDR2 LQKENI. This CDR3 contains 11 residues. The CDR3 region has the DNA TGTGCCAGCTCACCCCCAGGCGCGCAGTATTTT. Protein sequence: CASSPPGAQYF.

The genes are TRBV9 and TRBJ2-7; 9 bases line up with TRBD2. The J segment lost 4 bases and the V segment lost 2 bases, leaving 7 bases of the junction unmatched. CDR3 length: 15 residues. The germline V gene encodes CDR1 SGDLS and CDR2 YYNGEE. CDR3 bases: TGTGCCAGCAGCGTTAGCTTCACTAGCGGGTACGAGCAGTACTTC. The encoded protein is CASSVSFTSGYEQYF.

V is TRBV19 and J is TRBJ2-7; TRBD1 matches 7 bases. Germline loops: CDR1 LNHDA, CDR2 SQIVND (reference sequence). CDR3 length: 14 amino acids. V lost 5 bases, J lost 2 bases, and 6 bases stayed unmatched. CDR3 region: CASSPWDSPYEQYF. The DNA of the CDR3 is TGTGCCAGTAGTCCCTGGGACAGTCCCTACGAGCAGTACTTC.

The gene calls are TRBV6-1 and TRBJ2-2; 8 bases match TRBD1. Trimming took 5 bases from V and 4 from J; bases not matched to a gene: 6. Germline V CDR1 and CDR2: MNHNS, SASEGT. The CDR3 consists of 15 residues. CDR3: CASSFPGTGTGELFF. The CDR3 region has the DNA TGTGCCAGCAGTTTTCCCGGGACAGGCACCGGGGAGCTGTTTTTT.

The rearrangement uses TRBV5-1 and TRBJ2-1, with 8 bases that match TRBD1. The CDR3 runs to 17 residues. The J segment lost 5 bases and the V segment lost 0 bases, leaving 10 bases of the junction unmatched. Germline lookup yields CDR1 SGHRS and CDR2 YFSETQ. CDR3 protein: CASSLVPQGVGDNEQFF. The CDR3 DNA follows: TGCGCCAGCAGCTTGGTACCACAGGGGGTTGGGGACAATGAGCAGTTCTTC.

This chain connects TRBV5-5 to TRBJ1-1, with 7 bases aligning to TRBD1. The germline V gene encodes CDR1 SGHKS and CDR2 YYEKEE (reference sequence). V lost 1 base and J lost 4; bases outside the gene matches: 4. This CDR3 contains 14 residues. The CDR3 DNA reads as TGTGCCAGCAGCTTGATTAGGGGGCTCACTGAAGCTTTCTTT. This encodes CASSLIRGLTEAFF.

The rearrangement joins TRBV28 to TRBJ2-4; the D gene is possibly TRBD2 (6 bases). The germline CDR1 and CDR2 sequences are MDHEN and SYDVKM. The CDR3 runs to 14 residues. With 6 bases removed from V and 1 base from J, the gap between germline ends came to 10 bases. CDR3 coding DNA: TGTGCCAGCAGGGGAGGCGGGGCCAAAAACATTCAGTACTTC. Its protein product is CASRGGGAKNIQYF.

The chain links TRBV5-1 to TRBJ2-1; the D is unclear. V was cut by 0 bases and J by 3 bases, with 10 bases left in between. CDR3 size: 15 residues. Germline CDR1 SGHRS, CDR2 YFSETQ. The DNA of the CDR3 is TGCGCCAGCAGCTTGGGTGGCCAAGACTACAATGAGCAGTTCTTC. Translated: CASSLGGQDYNEQFF. The whole variable domain, remainder taken from reference TRBV5-1 and TRBJ2-1, is KAGVTQTPRYLIKTRGQQVTLSCSPISGHRSVSWYQQTPGQGLQFLFEYFSETQRNKGNFPGRFSGRQFSNSRSEMNVSTLELGDSALYLCASSLGGQDYNEQFFGPGTRLTVL.

The V call is TRBV19, the J call TRBJ1-4; 9 bases match TRBD1. The CDR3 is made up of 15 amino acids. Germline V gives CDR1 LNHDA, CDR2 SQIVND (reference sequence). The trim removed 4 bases at V and 5 bases at J, leaving 5 bases unmatched. CDR3 DNA: TGTGCCAGTAGTAGGGGACAGGGACAAAATGAAAAACTGTTTTTT. This sequence encodes CASSRGQGQNEKLFF.

The V gene is TRBV11-2, the J gene TRBJ1-3, with D tentatively TRBD1 (5 bases). This CDR3 comprises 17 residues. Trimming shortened V by 0 bases and J by 4 bases, and 16 bases separated the two germline ends. Germline CDR1 is SGHAT and CDR2 is FQNNGV. The chain's CDR3 is CASSLDGGEWSGNTIYF. The CDR3 DNA follows: TGTGCCAGCAGCTTAGATGGAGGGGAATGGTCCGGAAACACCATATATTTT.

This chain joins TRBV11-2 and TRBJ2-1, with 7 positions matching TRBD1. J lost 5 bases, V lost 5 bases, and 6 bases had no gene match. Germline V gene data show CDR1 as SGHAT and CDR2 as FQNNGV. The CDR3 has 14 amino acids. CDR3 DNA sequence: TGTGCCAGCAGCCCGTGGACAGGTAACAATGAGCAGTTCTTC. It yields the protein CASSPWTGNNEQFF. The complete variable domain, with remaining parts taken from reference TRBV11-2 and TRBJ2-1, reads EAGVAQSPRYKIIEKRQSVAFWCNPISGHATLYWYQQILGQGPKLLIQFQNNGVVDDSQLPKDRFSAERLKGVDSTLKIQPAKLEDSAVYLCASSPWTGNNEQFFGPGTRLTVL.

The chain joins TRBV19 to TRBJ2-2, with D tentatively TRBD2 (6 bases). The CDR3 is 17 amino acids. Germline V gene sequence: CDR1 LNHDA, CDR2 SQIVND (reference sequence). V lost 6 bases, J lost 4 bases, and 21 bases lay in between. In DNA, the CDR3 is TGTGCCAGTAGGGACCGGGAGAGACTATACATCACCGGGGAGCTGTTTTTT. Its protein is CASRDRERLYITGELFF.

This chain connects TRBV28 to TRBJ2-7, with 8 bases fitting TRBD1. The CDR3 totals 14 residues. Germline V gene sequence: CDR1 MDHEN, CDR2 SYDVKM. The ends lost 3 bases at V and 0 bases at J; junction bases unmatched: 1. The CDR3 spells CASSLGQVSYEQYF. The CDR3 DNA is TGTGCCAGCAGTTTGGGACAGGTCTCCTACGAGCAGTACTTC.

This clone was counted between two and nine times. The V gene is TRBV5-4, the J gene TRBJ1-2; perhaps TRBD1 as D (6 bases). The V gene lost 3 bases and the J gene lost 0 bases, with 15 bases spanning the gap. CDR3 size: 16 residues. Germline assignment: CDR1 SGHNT and CDR2 YYREEE (reference sequence). CDR3 in amino acids: CASSYPDSIANYGYTF. CDR3 nucleotide sequence: TGTGCCAGCAGCTATCCGGACAGTATAGCTAACTATGGCTACACCTTC.

The chain has TRBV9 and TRBJ1-1; 7 bases align to TRBD1. Germline V gene data show CDR1 as SGDLS and CDR2 as YYNGEE. J lost 1 base, V lost 0 bases, and 3 bases had no gene match. The CDR3 spans 15 residues. CDR3 nucleotide sequence: TGTGCCAGCAGCGTAGAAGGGGGCGCGAACACTGAAGCTTTCTTT. Translation gives CASSVEGGANTEAFF.

The chain combines TRBV11-2 with TRBJ2-7; possibly TRBD2 for D (6 bases). Germline lookup yields CDR1 SGHAT and CDR2 FQNNGV. The CDR3 loop spans 15 amino acids. Trimming pared 5 bases from V and 0 bases from J, leaving 14 bases between. The CDR3 loop reads CASSTFRGNSYEQYF. In nucleotides, the CDR3 is TGTGCCAGCAGCACGTTTCGCGGGAACTCCTACGAGCAGTACTTC.

The J gene is TRBJ2-3, the V gene TRBV6-1; the D gene is possibly TRBD2 (5 bases). V dropped 5 bases and J dropped 9 bases, with 18 bases sitting between them. This CDR3 has 14 residues. The germline V gene encodes CDR1 MNHNS and CDR2 SASEGT. CDR3 in DNA: TGTGCCAGCAGTCAGACCCTCCCTAGCTACACGCAGTATTTT. As protein: CASSQTLPSYTQYF.